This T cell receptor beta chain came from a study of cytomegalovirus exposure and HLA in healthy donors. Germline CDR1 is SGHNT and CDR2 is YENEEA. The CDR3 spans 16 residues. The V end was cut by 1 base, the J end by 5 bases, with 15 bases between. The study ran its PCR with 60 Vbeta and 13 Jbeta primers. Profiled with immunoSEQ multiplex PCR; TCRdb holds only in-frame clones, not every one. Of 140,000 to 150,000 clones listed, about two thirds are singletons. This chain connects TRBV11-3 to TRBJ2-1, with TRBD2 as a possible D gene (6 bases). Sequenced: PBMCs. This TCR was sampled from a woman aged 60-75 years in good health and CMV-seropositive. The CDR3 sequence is CASSLAYSGPNNEQFF. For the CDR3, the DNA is TGTGCCAGCAGCTTAGCCTATAGCGGACCCAACAATGAGCAGTTCTTC.